These 3 T cell receptor beta chains originate from one sample sequenced in a study. Cells sorted as Tregs were CD4+, CD25+ and CD127-/low. TCRdb re-called the 5' RACE reads through MiXCR, storing one row per CDR3 protein. The sample yields over 10,000 distinct CDR3 sequences, roughly half seen once. The sequencing input was tumor-infiltrating Tregs sorted from the breast tumor. These receptors originate from a female donor with breast cancer.

The rearrangement uses TRBV6-5 and TRBJ2-1, with D unresolved. In germline, CDR1 is MNHEY, CDR2 SVGAGI. The germline V and J ends were trimmed by 5 bases and 5 bases, with 7 bases remaining between them. This CDR3 has 12 residues. CDR3 sequence reads: CASSRNNNEQFF. The CDR3 DNA reads TGTGCCAGCAGTCGCAATAACAATGAGCAGTTCTTC.

V and J are TRBV6-1 and TRBJ1-2; D gene ambiguous. Per germline, CDR1 MNHNS and CDR2 SASEGT. Trimming pared 1 base from V and 7 bases from J, leaving 13 bases between. The CDR3 spans 14 residues. The CDR3 protein is CASSEGVGPRGYTF. CDR3 bases: TGTGCCAGCAGTGAAGGGGTAGGGCCGCGTGGCTACACCTTC.

The chain couples TRBV5-1 to TRBJ2-3; D not resolved. CDR3 length equals 13 residues. Trimming stripped 3 bases from V and 5 bases from J, with 10 bases between. Germline V gene data show CDR1 as SGHRS and CDR2 as YFSETQ. CDR3 protein: CASSYRERDTQYF. The CDR3 region has the DNA TGCGCCAGCAGCTACCGTGAGAGAGATACGCAGTATTTT.